Following are 28 T cell receptor beta chains from one sample sequenced in a study of blood T cell repertoires in COVID-19. Repertoires were generated with immunoSEQ multiplex PCR, while TCRdb's copy carries only in-frame clones and drops some. The sample consists of 250,000 or so clones, approximately 92% of them appearing once. The sample comprised peripheral blood. The receptors originated from a middle-aged woman who had recovered from COVID-19.

This rearrangement joins TRBV2 to TRBJ2-7; 8 nucleotides align to TRBD1. CDR1 and CDR2 from the germline V gene are SNHLY and FYNNEI. There are 14 residues in the CDR3. V lost 5 bases and J lost 3; bases outside the gene matches: 6. CDR3 DNA: TGTGCCAGCAGTCCACGGACAGGGTACTACGAGCAGTACTTC. This gives the protein CASSPRTGYYEQYF.

The chain couples TRBV5-1 to TRBJ2-3, with 8 positions matching TRBD2. Germline loops: CDR1 SGHRS, CDR2 YFSETQ. The CDR3 sequence is 15 residues long. V was clipped by 3 bases and J by 3 bases; unmatched bases: 6. CDR3 bases: TGCGCCAGCAGCTCGAGCGGGAGTTGGACAGATACGCAGTATTTT. This codes for CASSSSGSWTDTQYF.

This chain joins TRBV5-1 and TRBJ2-3; 11 bases map to TRBD1. Germline-derived CDR1 and CDR2 are SGHRS and YFSETQ. CDR3 length: 16 amino acids. Losses at the gene ends were 2 bases for V and 2 bases for J; bases not matched to a gene: 4. This chain's CDR3 is CASSLGQGAVTDTQYF. The DNA for the CDR3 is TGCGCCAGCAGCTTAGGACAGGGGGCGGTCACAGATACGCAGTATTTT. The full variable domain, rest sourced from reference TRBV5-1 and TRBJ2-3, is KAGVTQTPRYLIKTRGQQVTLSCSPISGHRSVSWYQQTPGQGLQFLFEYFSETQRNKGNFPGRFSGRQFSNSRSEMNVSTLELGDSALYLCASSLGQGAVTDTQYFGPGTRLTVL.

This chain links TRBV28 with TRBJ1-5, with 9 bases matching TRBD1. The germline V gene encodes CDR1 MDHEN and CDR2 SYDVKM. Losses at the gene ends were 6 bases for V and 4 bases for J; bases not matched to a gene: 10. CDR3 length equals 16 residues. In DNA form, the CDR3 reads TGTGCCAGCAGGTCCGGGACAGGGTTTCAGAATCAGCCCCAGCATTTT. The encoded protein is CASRSGTGFQNQPQHF.

This chain uses TRBV5-1 with TRBJ1-2; D is unclear. CDR1 and CDR2 (germline): SGHRS, YFSETQ. Deletions cut 0 bases from V and 3 bases from J, with 9 bases between. The CDR3 covers 14 residues. The CDR3 coding sequence is TGCGCCAGCAGCTTGGACAATATTGACTATGGCTACACCTTC. This sequence encodes CASSLDNIDYGYTF.

The V and J genes are TRBV24-1 and TRBJ2-1; a weak D match, TRBD2 (5 bases). This CDR3 comprises 12 residues. The V gene lost 12 bases and the J gene lost 8 bases, with 16 bases spanning the gap. The germline V gene encodes CDR1 KGHDR and CDR2 SFDVKD. The DNA of the CDR3 is TGTGCCTCTCAAAGGACCGGGGATGAGCAGTTCTTC. It codes for CASQRTGDEQFF.

V gene TRBV28 combines with J gene TRBJ1-2; D perhaps matches TRBD1 (5 bases). The germline V and J ends were trimmed by 4 bases and 8 bases, with 11 bases remaining between them. This CDR3 is 12 amino acids long. Germline loops: CDR1 MDHEN, CDR2 SYDVKM. This CDR3 is CASSSGGGGYTF. CDR3 DNA: TGTGCCAGCAGTTCCGGGGGTGGGGGCTACACCTTC.

This clone was seen once. The chain links TRBV4-3 to TRBJ1-5, with D maybe TRBD1 (5 bases). CDR3 length: 16 residues. Trimming removed 1 base from V and 1 base from J, with 11 bases in between. Germline loops: CDR1 LGHNA, CDR2 YSLEER. CDR3 amino acids: CASSQVPGLSNQPQHF. CDR3 DNA: TGCGCCAGCAGCCAAGTTCCAGGGTTGAGCAATCAGCCCCAGCATTTT.

J is TRBJ2-2 and V is TRBV12-3 or TRBV12-4; maybe TRBD1 (5 bases). The CDR3 is made up of 13 amino acids. Between the trimmed V and J ends, which lost 6 bases and 5 bases, there was a span of 10 bases. CDR3 region: CASSTRVTGELFF. DNA for the CDR3: TGTGCCAGCAGCACCAGGGTAACCGGGGAGCTGTTTTTT.

The chain joins TRBV19 to TRBJ2-1; 7 bases fit TRBD1. The germline V gene has CDR1 LNHDA and CDR2 SQIVND (reference sequence). Trimming cost V 6 bases and J 8 bases; bases outside gene matches: 10. CDR3 length equals 14 residues. For the CDR3, the DNA is TGTGCCAGTAGAGACAGGGCTACCAGCGATGAGCAGTTCTTC. It translates to CASRDRATSDEQFF.

In this sample, this clone turned up once. This chain uses TRBV7-6 with TRBJ1-3, with 7 bases matching TRBD1. This CDR3 has 15 amino acids. CDR1 is SGHVS and CDR2 is FNYEAQ in the germline V gene. Trimming cost V 4 bases and J 1 base; bases outside gene matches: 4. The CDR3 DNA follows: TGTGCCAGCAGCTCACGGACAGGTTCTGGAAACACCATATATTTT. This translates into CASSSRTGSGNTIYF.

This chain links TRBV10-3 with TRBJ1-2; D is unclear. Germline CDR1 is ENHRY and CDR2 is SYGVKD. The V gene lost 5 bases and the J gene lost 0 bases, with 13 bases spanning the gap. The CDR3 totals 15 residues. As DNA, the CDR3 is TGTGCCATCAGTAACCCCGTAGAGTCTAACTATGGCTACACCTTC. Amino acid sequence: CAISNPVESNYGYTF.

CDR3 amino acids: CASRIPGTTDTQYF. The CDR3 nucleotides read TGTGCCAGCAGAATACCGGGAACCACAGATACGCAGTATTTT. The chain couples TRBV2 to TRBJ2-3, with D possibly being TRBD2 (5 bases). The CDR3 covers 14 residues. Germline CDR1 is SNHLY and CDR2 is FYNNEI. V was pared by 6 bases and J by 2 bases, with 12 bases between.

The V and J genes are TRBV28 and TRBJ2-3; perhaps TRBD1 as D (6 bases). Trimming removed 8 bases from V and 1 base from J, with 10 bases in between. Germline values: CDR1 MDHEN, CDR2 SYDVKM. The CDR3 length is 13 residues. The chain's CDR3 is CASRDKGTDTQYF. CDR3 DNA: TGTGCCAGCCGGGACAAAGGCACAGATACGCAGTATTTT. Looking up the rest from reference TRBV28 and TRBJ2-3 gives the full variable domain: DVKVTQSSRYLVKRTGEKVFLECVQDMDHENMFWYRQDPGLGLRLIYFSYDVKMKEKGDIPEGYSVSREKKERFSLILESASTNQTSMYLCASRDKGTDTQYFGPGTRLTVL.

This rearrangement joins TRBV5-5 to TRBJ1-3, with D perhaps TRBD1 (5 bases). The germline V gene encodes CDR1 SGHKS and CDR2 YYEKEE (reference sequence). Between the trimmed V and J ends, which lost 6 bases and 8 bases, there was a span of 18 bases. CDR3 length equals 14 residues. The CDR3: CASTRQSVVDTIYF. The CDR3 DNA is TGTGCCAGCACGAGACAGTCGGTAGTCGACACCATATATTTT.

J is TRBJ1-2 and V is TRBV27; 9 bases agree with TRBD1. The germline V gene encodes CDR1 MNHEY and CDR2 SMNVEV (reference sequence). The ends lost 0 bases at V and 7 bases at J; junction bases unmatched: 9. The length of the CDR3 is 16 residues. The CDR3 is CASSLSTGGAFFGYTF. As DNA, the CDR3 is TGTGCCAGCAGTTTATCGACAGGGGGTGCTTTTTTTGGCTACACCTTC.

A few counts support this clone. V is TRBV6-5 and J is TRBJ2-2; D unresolved. This CDR3 has 14 amino acids. Germline V gene sequence: CDR1 MNHEY, CDR2 SVGAGI. V was clipped by 5 bases and J by 6 bases, with 13 bases between them. DNA of the CDR3: TGTGCCAGCAGTCCCCGGCCCGGGTCCGGGGAGCTGTTTTTT. It is translated as CASSPRPGSGELFF.

The genes are TRBV10-3 and TRBJ2-5, with a weak D call TRBD2 (5 bases). Deletions cut 0 bases from V and 5 bases from J, with 7 bases between. CDR1 is ENHRY, CDR2 SYGVKD, per germline. The CDR3 spans 13 residues. The CDR3: CAISESRGETQYF. CDR3 sequence (DNA): TGTGCCATCAGTGAGTCGAGAGGGGAGACCCAGTACTTC.

V is TRBV27 and J is TRBJ1-6; D ambiguous. The CDR3 covers 14 residues. With 5 bases removed from V and 5 bases from J, the gap between germline ends came to 10 bases. Germline V CDR1 and CDR2: MNHEY, SMNVEV (reference sequence). The CDR3 nucleotides are TGTGCCAGCAGTCTGGTGGCAGATAATTCACCCCTCCACTTT. Its protein product is CASSLVADNSPLHF.

The genes are TRBV18 and TRBJ1-1; D ambiguous. CDR1 and CDR2 (germline): KGHSH, LQKENI. CDR3 length: 15 residues. The V and J ends lost 5 bases and 1 base respectively, with 14 bases between them. CDR3 DNA: TGTGCCAGCTCAGCGGTTACCCGGGGGAACACTGAAGCTTTCTTT. Translated, it gives CASSAVTRGNTEAFF.

The V and J genes are TRBV5-4 and TRBJ2-3, with a tentative D call TRBD2 (6 bases). With 6 bases removed from V and 2 bases from J, the gap between germline ends came to 16 bases. The CDR3 consists of 15 residues. Germline V gene sequence: CDR1 SGHNT, CDR2 YYREEE (reference sequence). The CDR3 DNA reads as TGTGCCAGCAAACTCGGGACTCCAACCACAGATACGCAGTATTTT. Translation gives CASKLGTPTTDTQYF.

The chain combines TRBV19 with TRBJ2-2, with D tentatively TRBD2 (6 bases). V was cut by 6 bases and J by 5 bases, with 13 bases left in between. The CDR3 extends over 14 amino acids. CDR1 LNHDA and CDR2 SQIVND come from the germline V gene (reference sequence). The CDR3 reads CASSNLAGTGELFF. The DNA of the CDR3 is TGTGCCAGTAGCAACCTGGCGGGAACCGGGGAGCTGTTTTTT.

The rearrangement links TRBV12-3 or TRBV12-4 to TRBJ2-4; 7 bases are a match to TRBD1. The CDR3 spans 13 residues. V dropped 0 bases and J dropped 15; count of bases not matched to a gene: 8. The CDR3 nucleotides are TGTGCCAGCAGTTTAGCCAGGCAGGGGGAGATGTACTTC. Residues: CASSLARQGEMYF.

The chain uses TRBV6-5 and TRBJ1-2, with 9 bases aligning to TRBD1. Looked up from germline, CDR1 is MNHEY and CDR2 is SVGAGI. The junction had 6 bases not matched to a gene; V was cut back by 10 bases and J by 6 bases. The CDR3 sequence is 12 residues long. CDR3 nucleotides: TGTGCCACTTACAGGGGGCTAGATGGCTACACCTTC. Its protein product is CATYRGLDGYTF.

The chain uses TRBV7-2 and TRBJ1-1, with 8 bases identical to TRBD1. The CDR3 has 16 amino acids. The V gene end was trimmed by 1 base and the J gene end by 0 bases; junction bases not matched to a gene: 4. The V gene's germline CDR1 is SGHTA and CDR2 FQGNSA. CDR3 DNA: TGTGCCAGCAGCTTAGTCGGGACAGGTATGAACACTGAAGCTTTCTTT. Protein sequence: CASSLVGTGMNTEAFF.

This rearrangement joins TRBV28 to TRBJ1-2; D unclear. The CDR3 is 14 residues long. Germline V lookup: CDR1 MDHEN, CDR2 SYDVKM. Between the trimmed V and J ends, which lost 7 bases and 5 bases, there was a span of 17 bases. This chain's CDR3 is CASNDPPAAYGYTF. The DNA of the CDR3 is TGTGCCAGCAACGACCCCCCGGCGGCTTATGGCTACACCTTC.

The rearrangement joins TRBV19 to TRBJ2-5, with 11 bases aligning to TRBD2. CDR1 and CDR2 from the germline V gene are LNHDA and SQIVND (reference sequence). V shed 3 bases and J 1 base; nucleotides not matched to a gene: 10. CDR3 size: 18 residues. The CDR3 region is CASSILPRLAGTQETQYF. Here the CDR3 DNA reads TGTGCCAGTAGTATCCTACCCCGACTAGCGGGGACCCAAGAGACCCAGTACTTC.

The chain carries TRBV6-2 or TRBV6-3 and TRBJ1-5; TRBD1 aligns across 8 bases. The CDR3 covers 15 residues. From germline, CDR1 is MNHEY and CDR2 SVGEGT. With V trimmed by 5 bases and J by 0 bases, 3 bases remained unmatched. In nucleotides, the CDR3 is TGTGCCAGCAGTGGACAGGGTAATAGCAATCAGCCCCAGCATTTT. Translated: CASSGQGNSNQPQHF.